The clone carrying this TCR beta chain was recorded a few times. Within the sample, other DNA sequences also encode this same CDR3. This sample stems from a study of control samples from healthy donors and cancer patients. The protocol was immunoSEQ multiplex PCR, while the TCRdb copy is restricted to in-frame clones and leaves out a portion. The data hold about 120,000 clones, with roughly 89% observed a single time. The source of this sequence is a man aged 25-45 years in good health. The sequenced sample consisted of blood.

The CDR3 reads CASSFGPNQPQHF. The CDR3 nucleotides read TGTGCCAGCAGCTTTGGGCCGAATCAGCCCCAGCATTTT. The chain links TRBV7-2 to TRBJ1-5, with D unresolved. Germline V gene sequence: CDR1 SGHTA, CDR2 FQGNSA. Trimming shortened V by 3 bases and J by 4 bases, and 7 bases separated the two germline ends. The CDR3 has 13 residues.